This TCR beta chain stems from a study of neurological immune-mediated disorders. TCRdb ran MiXCR on the 5' RACE reads and lists one entry per CDR3 protein. This table has tens of thousands of distinct CDR3 sequences, approximately 3.6% appearing once. This clonotype has at least ten counts. Sequenced input: CD4+ T cells from blood. The receptor was derived from a middle-aged woman with multiple sclerosis.

The CDR3 region has the DNA TGCGCCAGCAGTTTAATACAGGGGGGCTATGGCTACACCTTC. The encoded protein is CASSLIQGGYGYTF. This chain links TRBV5-1 with TRBJ1-2; 8 nucleotides line up with TRBD1. V lost 5 bases to trimming and J lost 4 bases; unmatched junction nucleotides: 7. CDR3 length: 14 amino acids. Looked up from germline, CDR1 is SGHRS and CDR2 is YFSETQ. Variable domain in full (rest from reference TRBV5-1 and TRBJ1-2): KAGVTQTPRYLIKTRGQQVTLSCSPISGHRSVSWYQQTPGQGLQFLFEYFSETQRNKGNFPGRFSGRQFSNSRSEMNVSTLELGDSALYLCASSLIQGGYGYTFGSGTRLTVV.